One sample yielded the 8 T cell receptor beta chains listed below, sequenced in a study of OX40 agonist ivuxolimab in advanced cancers. Generated by immunoSEQ multiplex PCR, the TCRdb table keeps only in-frame clones and is missing some. The table records about 62,000 clones, 70% to 90% of them present only once. The specimen was CD4+ or CD8+ T cells sorted from blood, collected in a trial of the OX40 agonist ivuxolimab. The source of these receptors is an adult with an advanced solid tumor such as melanoma, head and neck, liver or kidney cancer.

The rearrangement uses TRBV18 and TRBJ1-1; 7 positions match TRBD1. This CDR3 has 16 residues. The V segment lost 8 bases and the J segment 1 base; nucleotides outside the gene matches: 13. CDR1 and CDR2 from the germline V gene are KGHSH and LQKENI. The CDR3 loop reads CASTGDGLRKNTEAFF. The CDR3 bases are TGTGCCAGCACAGGGGACGGATTACGAAAGAACACTGAAGCTTTCTTT. Full variable domain (outside the CDR3, taken from reference TRBV18 and TRBJ1-1): NAGVMQNPRHLVRRRGQEARLRCSPMKGHSHVYWYRQLPEEGLKFMVYLQKENIIDESGMPKERFSAEFPKEGPSILRIQQVVRGDSAAYFCASTGDGLRKNTEAFFGQGTRLTVV.

The chain carries TRBV4-1 and TRBJ2-3; D might be TRBD2 (5 bases). The CDR3 extends over 14 amino acids. Looked up from germline, CDR1 is MGHRA and CDR2 is YSYEKL. V lost 4 bases and J lost 1, with 9 bases in between. In DNA, the CDR3 is TGCGCCAGCAGCCTTCGGGGAGGCACAGATACGCAGTATTTT. As protein: CASSLRGGTDTQYF.

The rearrangement uses TRBV2 and TRBJ1-2, with D possibly TRBD1 on 6 matching bases. V was clipped by 4 bases and J by 1 base, with 13 bases between them. CDR1 SNHLY and CDR2 FYNNEI come from the germline V gene. This CDR3 comprises 15 residues. The CDR3 loop is CASSADRMGNYGYTF. In DNA form, the CDR3 reads TGTGCCAGCAGTGCCGACAGGATGGGTAACTATGGCTACACCTTC.

CDR3 sequence: CASSPQGDYGYTF. CDR3 DNA: TGTGCCAGCTCACCTCAGGGAGACTATGGCTACACCTTC. V and J are TRBV18 and TRBJ1-2, with D possibly being TRBD1 (5 bases). Trimming took off 3 bases at V and 3 bases at J, with 8 bases between the two ends. The CDR3 loop spans 13 amino acids. Germline lookup yields CDR1 KGHSH and CDR2 LQKENI.

This chain joins TRBV5-1 and TRBJ2-5; 8 nucleotides match TRBD2. Germline assignment: CDR1 SGHRS and CDR2 YFSETQ. This CDR3 spans 16 amino acids. V lost 0 bases and J lost 2; bases outside the gene matches: 6. The CDR3 coding sequence is TGCGCCAGCAGCTTGGCCGGGACTAGAGGACAAGAGACCCAGTACTTC. Translation: CASSLAGTRGQETQYF.

The chain employs TRBV5-1 and TRBJ2-3, with 9 bases that match TRBD2. The CDR3 length is 14 residues. Per germline, CDR1 SGHRS and CDR2 YFSETQ. V gave up 7 bases and J gave up 2 bases; unmatched junction bases: 5. CDR3 residues: CASARGGLTDTQYF. The CDR3 bases are TGCGCCAGCGCGCGGGGGGGCCTCACAGATACGCAGTATTTT.

V and J are TRBV7-2 and TRBJ2-4; D ambiguous. V lost 8 bases to trimming and J lost 1 base, with 12 bases between them. Germline V lookup: CDR1 SGHTA, CDR2 FQGNSA. This CDR3 comprises 14 residues. In DNA, the CDR3 is TGTGCCAGCGGGATAGGGCCGGCCAAAAACATTCAGTACTTC. Translated, it gives CASGIGPAKNIQYF.

The genes are TRBV4-2 and TRBJ1-2; possible D gene TRBD1, 6 bases. Trimming took 0 bases from V and 5 from J, leaving 16 bases between them. Germline CDR1 reads LGHNA; CDR2 reads YNFKEQ. This CDR3 contains 16 residues. CDR3 in DNA: TGTGCCAGCAGCCAAGATCTCAGGACAGAACTTTATGGCTACACCTTC. This encodes CASSQDLRTELYGYTF.